This T cell receptor beta chain was profiled in a study of T-cell memory formation after mild COVID-19. Findings and caveats of the study: Clones contracting over day 15 to 85 were CD4/CD8 balanced, with later expanders leaning CD4+.

Researchers used 5'RACE with constant-segment primers to make TCR alpha and TCR beta cDNA libraries that carry sample barcodes and UMIs. MiXCR, applied by TCRdb to the 5' RACE reads, yields one record per CDR3 protein. This sample carries 410,000 or so distinct CDR3 sequences, 20% to 25% of them seen once, and the ten largest clones take around 14%. V was shortened by 1 base and J by 3 bases, with 9 bases between the two germline ends. In germline, CDR1 is LGHNA, CDR2 YNFKEQ. The CDR3 extends over 15 amino acids. As concerns this clonotype: The antigen remains unidentified.

The sequence was collected from an adult woman who had mild COVID-19 (a few samples of this study predate the infection). Cell type and time point are not known. This chain joins TRBV4-2 and TRBJ2-2, with unresolved D. The material sequenced was PBMCs or a T cell subset sorted from them (not recorded which). CDR3 in amino acids: CASSQGVFDTGELFF. The CDR3 nucleotides are TGTGCCAGCAGCCAAGGGGTATTTGACACCGGGGAGCTGTTTTTT.